Each of the 31 T cell receptor beta chains below was sequenced from the same sample in a study of T-cell reconstitution after alpha-beta-depleted transplantation in children. During its preparation, the TCRbeta library received unique molecular identifiers. One entry per CDR3 protein, called by TCRdb with MiXCR from the PCR reads. Here the sample spans hundreds of thousands of distinct CDR3 sequences, over 15% being singletons. The sample in question was PBMCs from the stem cell graft donor, obtained from the stem cell graft. Receptors were obtained from a human donor who donated a stem cell graft to a child with acute myeloid leukemia.

This clonotype was seen many times. V usage is TRBV20-1 and J usage is TRBJ2-3, with D possibly TRBD2 on 6 matching bases. With 5 bases removed from V and 0 bases from J, the gap between germline ends came to 18 bases. Germline assignment: CDR1 DFQATT and CDR2 SNEGSKA (reference sequence). The CDR3 runs to 16 residues. The CDR3 region is CSAPTWGERSTDTQYF. CDR3 nucleotides: TGCAGTGCTCCGACATGGGGGGAGAGGAGCACAGATACGCAGTATTTT.

The chain combines TRBV5-1 with TRBJ1-1; D unresolved. In germline, CDR1 is SGHRS, CDR2 YFSETQ. V dropped 4 bases and J dropped 0 bases, with 13 bases sitting between them. The CDR3 length is 15 residues. The CDR3 region has the DNA TGCGCCAGCAGCACAAGCTCAGGTATGAACACTGAAGCTTTCTTT. Protein product: CASSTSSGMNTEAFF.

There are a few counts of this clonotype. The rearrangement uses TRBV24-1 and TRBJ2-1; D gene unclear. CDR1 and CDR2 from the germline V gene are KGHDR and SFDVKD. This CDR3 contains 12 residues. The V and J ends lost 5 bases and 9 bases respectively, with 10 bases between them. The CDR3 spells CATSGSYGEQFF. As DNA, the CDR3 is TGTGCCACCAGTGGGTCCTACGGTGAGCAGTTCTTC.

At least ten counts were recorded for this clonotype. This rearrangement joins TRBV7-2 to TRBJ1-2; D is unclear. The CDR3 extends over 16 amino acids. Germline CDR1 reads SGHTA; CDR2 reads FQGNSA. V lost 3 bases, J lost 6 bases, and 20 bases lay in between. CDR3 DNA: TGTGCCAGCAGCTTTCAGTTACGGCAAAAGGGTGATGGCTACACCTTC. This translates into CASSFQLRQKGDGYTF. The full variable domain, rest sourced from reference TRBV7-2 and TRBJ1-2, is GAGVSQSPSNKVTEKGKDVELRCDPISGHTALYWYRQSLGQGLEFLIYFQGNSAPDKSGLPSDRFSAERTGGSVSTLTIQRTQQEDSAVYLCASSFQLRQKGDGYTFGSGTRLTVV.

The chain links TRBV24-1 to TRBJ1-5; D is unresolved. This CDR3 contains 15 residues. Trimming stripped 2 bases from V and 5 bases from J, with 12 bases between. In germline, CDR1 is KGHDR, CDR2 SFDVKD. CDR3 protein: CATSDSGLGDQPQHF. The CDR3 coding sequence is TGTGCCACCAGTGATTCCGGCCTCGGCGATCAGCCCCAGCATTTT.

This clonotype occurred a few times. The chain combines TRBV20-1 with TRBJ2-2; 8 bases fit TRBD2. Germline CDR1 is DFQATT and CDR2 is SNEGSKA (reference sequence). The junction had 6 bases not matched to a gene; V was cut back by 2 bases and J by 1 base. The CDR3 runs 16 residues. Written as DNA, the CDR3 is TGCAGTGCTAGATCCAGCGGGGGCCGGAACACCGGGGAGCTGTTTTTT. Translating it yields CSARSSGGRNTGELFF.

The V and J genes are TRBV25-1 and TRBJ2-5, with no clear D. The CDR3 extends over 16 amino acids. The germline V gene has CDR1 MGHDK and CDR2 SYGVNS. Trimming removed 4 bases from V and 2 bases from J, with 17 bases in between. The CDR3 is CASSVLRPLRQETQYF. For the CDR3, the DNA is TGTGCCAGCAGTGTACTACGTCCGCTACGTCAAGAGACCCAGTACTTC.

A few counts support this clonotype. J is TRBJ2-7 and V is TRBV18; D may match TRBD1 or TRBD2 (5 bases each). Germline V gene lookup returns CDR1 KGHSH and CDR2 LQKENI. CDR3 length equals 14 residues. The V end was cut by 6 bases, the J end by 0 bases, with 12 bases between. The CDR3 bases are TGTGCCAGCTCCGCCCGGGACGTCTCCTACGAGCAGTACTTC. Protein sequence: CASSARDVSYEQYF.

The V and J genes are TRBV28 and TRBJ1-4; 7 nucleotides align to TRBD1. Germline assignment: CDR1 MDHEN and CDR2 SYDVKM. This CDR3 comprises 16 residues. The junction had 7 bases not matched to a gene; V was cut back by 2 bases and J by 4 bases. The CDR3 nucleotides read TGTGCCAGCAGTTTAGATAGGACAGGACTTAATGAAAAACTGTTTTTT. It translates to CASSLDRTGLNEKLFF.

This clonotype has just a few counts. This sequence joins TRBV5-1 and TRBJ1-6, with D perhaps matching TRBD1 (6 bases). V dropped 3 bases and J dropped 9 bases, with 13 bases sitting between them. Germline lookup yields CDR1 SGHRS and CDR2 YFSETQ. This CDR3 spans 14 amino acids. Written as DNA, the CDR3 is TGCGCCAGCAGCTCCTCGGACAGAATTTCACCCCTCCACTTT. This encodes CASSSSDRISPLHF.

This clonotype was seen at least ten times. V is TRBV6-5 and J is TRBJ1-5; D remains unclear. This CDR3 comprises 15 residues. The V end was cut by 2 bases, the J end by 2 bases, with 10 bases between. Germline V gives CDR1 MNHEY, CDR2 SVGAGI. The CDR3 loop is CASSYVRDGNQPQHF. The DNA for the CDR3 is TGTGCCAGCAGTTACGTAAGGGATGGCAATCAGCCCCAGCATTTT.

This clonotype was counted between two and nine times. The rearrangement joins TRBV21-1 to TRBJ1-3; the table's D call TRBD1 went unverified against the DNA. TRBV21-1 is shown as a pseudogene. The CDR3 covers 17 residues. The CDR3 is CASSIGDTGGSGNTIYF. The CDR3 DNA sequence: TGTGCCAGCAGCATTGGGGACACAGGGGGCTCTGGAAACACCATATATTTT.

This clonotype appeared many times. The chain carries TRBV20-1 and TRBJ2-5; D is unresolved. Trimming took off 1 base at V and 6 bases at J, with 3 bases between the two ends. CDR3 length: 10 amino acids. Germline assignment: CDR1 DFQATT and CDR2 SNEGSKA (reference sequence). The CDR3 sequence: CSARAQTQYF. In DNA, the CDR3 is TGCAGTGCTAGAGCCCAGACCCAGTACTTC.

This clonotype was counted many times. J is TRBJ2-7 and V is TRBV29-1, with unresolved D. The V gene's germline CDR1 is SQVTM and CDR2 ANQGSEA. Trimming left V 6 bases short and J 4 bases short, with 10 bases between. This CDR3 comprises 11 residues. CDR3 sequence reads: CSVLHGYEQYV. DNA for the CDR3: TGCAGCGTACTACACGGTTACGAGCAGTACGTC.

This clonotype was observed many times. The rearrangement links TRBV20-1 to TRBJ2-7; D unresolved. The germline V gene has CDR1 DFQATT and CDR2 SNEGSKA (reference sequence). Trimming removed 1 base at V and 3 bases at J, with 10 bases between. The CDR3 spans 13 residues. For the CDR3, the DNA is TGCAGTGCTAGAGGGCTCGGCAACTACGAGCAGTACTTC. Its translation is CSARGLGNYEQYF.

The CDR3 DNA sequence: TGTGCCAGCAGGGATTACAATGAGCAGTTCTTC. It encodes CASRDYNEQFF. The chain employs TRBV6-6 and TRBJ2-1; D unclear. The CDR3 spans 11 residues. Germline V CDR1 and CDR2: MNHNY, SVGAGI (reference sequence). Trimming pared 6 bases from V and 4 bases from J, leaving 4 bases between.

This clonotype showed up just a few times. V gene TRBV28 combines with J gene TRBJ2-5, with 11 positions matching TRBD1. Germline V gene sequence: CDR1 MDHEN, CDR2 SYDVKM. Germline trimming cut 6 bases from V and 4 bases from J; bases unmatched to any gene: 7. This CDR3 is 15 amino acids long. The CDR3: CASRLDRGRGETQYF. For the CDR3, the DNA is TGTGCCAGCAGGCTGGACAGGGGGCGCGGAGAGACCCAGTACTTC.

J is TRBJ1-2 and V is TRBV12-3 or TRBV12-4, with 8 bases identical to TRBD1. Trimming at V came to 5 bases and at J to 8 bases, leaving 10 bases not matched to a gene. This CDR3 has 14 amino acids. DNA of the CDR3: TGTGCCAGCAGTCGAGATCAGGGGGCGATGGGCTACACCTTC. Translation gives CASSRDQGAMGYTF.

This clonotype was seen just once. The chain has TRBV30 and TRBJ2-7, with unresolved D. This CDR3 spans 12 amino acids. Germline CDR1 and CDR2: GTSNPN and SVGIG (reference sequence). Trimming stripped 1 base from V and 6 bases from J, with 10 bases between. The CDR3 protein is CAWSGYTSEQYF. In DNA form, the CDR3 reads TGTGCCTGGAGTGGCTACACGAGCGAGCAGTACTTC.

Many counts were recorded for this clonotype. The rearrangement joins TRBV20-1 to TRBJ1-5; D possibly corresponds to TRBD1 (5 bases). The CDR3 consists of 14 residues. Trimming stripped 7 bases from V and 4 bases from J, with 17 bases between. From germline, CDR1 is DFQATT and CDR2 SNEGSKA (reference sequence). The CDR3 is CSVRGARGNQPQHF. The CDR3 bases are TGCAGTGTAAGAGGGGCACGGGGTAATCAGCCCCAGCATTTT.

V and J are TRBV5-1 and TRBJ1-1, with a tentative D call TRBD1 (5 bases). Germline assignment: CDR1 SGHRS and CDR2 YFSETQ. V lost 6 bases, J lost 1 base, and 13 bases lay in between. This CDR3 is built from 14 residues. The CDR3 region is CASNGRGRNTEAFF. The CDR3 DNA reads as TGCGCCAGCAATGGTCGGGGCAGGAACACTGAAGCTTTCTTT.

This clonotype was observed at least ten times. CDR3 amino acids: CSASLPGYYGYTF. The DNA of the CDR3 is TGCAGTGCTAGTCTTCCAGGCTACTATGGCTACACCTTC. This chain uses TRBV20-1 with TRBJ1-2; D unresolved. This CDR3 region has 13 residues. V gave up 3 bases and J gave up 3 bases, with 11 bases separating them. CDR1 and CDR2 from the germline V gene are DFQATT and SNEGSKA (reference sequence).

The sample holds many counts of this clonotype. In nucleotides, the CDR3 is TGTGCCAGCAGCTTTGAGAACTCCTATTACAATGAGCAGTTCTTC. This codes for CASSFENSYYNEQFF. V gene TRBV7-2 combines with J gene TRBJ2-1; D call uncertain. Between the trimmed V and J ends, which lost 3 bases and 4 bases, there was a span of 13 bases. The CDR3 covers 15 residues. Germline V lookup: CDR1 SGHTA, CDR2 FQGNSA.

This clonotype was seen ten or more times. The CDR3 nucleotides are TGTGCTACGAAGCGGGGGGGGATCAATGAGCAGTTCTTC. It is translated as CATKRGGINEQFF. The chain links TRBV19 to TRBJ2-1, with 10 bases lining up with TRBD2. This CDR3 comprises 13 residues. CDR1 LNHDA and CDR2 SQIVND come from the germline V gene (reference sequence).

Many counts were recorded for this clonotype. The chain carries TRBV20-1 and TRBJ1-1; tentatively, D is TRBD1 (5 bases). The CDR3 runs to 11 residues. The germline V and J ends were trimmed by 6 bases and 4 bases, with 9 bases remaining between them. In germline, CDR1 is DFQATT, CDR2 SNEGSKA (reference sequence). As DNA, the CDR3 is TGCAGTGCAGGGGCGAGCACTGAAGCTTTCTTT. This encodes CSAGASTEAFF.

A note on this clonotype: A much larger clone lies a single base off, so this may be a read error. This chain connects TRBV7-2 to TRBJ2-5, with TRBD2 matching 9 bases. Germline loops: CDR1 SGHTA, CDR2 FQGNSA. The CDR3 length is 15 residues. The CDR3 sequence is CAGSRGLASKETQYF. The CDR3 nucleotides read TGTGCCGGCAGCCGAGGACTAGCGAGTAAAGAGACCCAGTACTTC.

This clonotype has more than one count but fewer than ten. The chain joins TRBV11-1 to TRBJ1-1, with 8 positions matching TRBD1. The CDR3 has 18 residues. V trimming: 1 base; J trimming: 6 bases; junction bases outside the gene matches: 16. The germline V gene encodes CDR1 SGHAT and CDR2 FQDESV (reference sequence). CDR3 nucleotides: TGTGCCAGCAGCTTAGGAGTCAGGGGGCGATGGGCTGGGGCTGAAGCTTTCTTT. This gives the protein CASSLGVRGRWAGAEAFF.

This sequence joins TRBV5-1 and TRBJ2-2; TRBD1 might be the D (5 bases). The CDR3 sequence is 15 residues long. With 4 bases removed from V and 4 bases from J, the gap between germline ends came to 14 bases. The germline V gene encodes CDR1 SGHRS and CDR2 YFSETQ. The CDR3 nucleotides read TGCGCCAGCAGCGAAAGACAGAGGTTCACCGGGGAGCTGTTTTTT. Translation: CASSERQRFTGELFF.

The chain combines TRBV18 with TRBJ1-1, with TRBD1 as a possible D gene (5 bases). V was shortened by 3 bases and J by 1 base, with 9 bases between the two germline ends. The germline V gene has CDR1 KGHSH and CDR2 LQKENI. The CDR3 covers 14 residues. The CDR3 nucleotides are TGTGCCAGCTCACCGACAGTTAAGAACACTGAAGCTTTCTTT. Translating gives CASSPTVKNTEAFF.

This clonotype was seen a handful of times. This chain joins TRBV20-1 and TRBJ2-5; no reliable D call. Germline values: CDR1 DFQATT, CDR2 SNEGSKA (reference sequence). V was trimmed by 3 bases and J by 1 base, leaving 9 bases between them. CDR3 length: 13 residues. Here the CDR3 reads CSASSISQETQYF. In DNA form, the CDR3 reads TGCAGTGCTAGTTCAATTTCCCAAGAGACCCAGTACTTC.

This clonotype was counted ten times or more. The rearrangement links TRBV20-1 to TRBJ2-5; possibly TRBD1 for D (5 bases). The CDR3 has 11 residues. V dropped 5 bases and J dropped 1 base, with 5 bases sitting between them. Germline CDR1 is DFQATT and CDR2 is SNEGSKA (reference sequence). CDR3 DNA: TGCAGTGCTGGGGCCCAAGAGACCCAGTACTTC. Translating gives CSAGAQETQYF.